The sequence of this T cell receptor beta chain was determined in a study of PD-1 blockade in classical Hodgkin lymphoma. Study as a whole: Nivolumab dosed at 3 mg/kg went to patients intravenously every 2 weeks. Study-level findings and limits: Complete responders possessed baseline diversity comparable to newly diagnosed patients. CD4+ TCR diversity, unlike CD8+, climbed significantly by C4D1. Reported findings placed baseline TCR diversity lower in newly diagnosed patients (compared with healthy donors).

As to time point: cycle 4 day 1 (C4D1), after more than five weeks of nivolumab. Patients all relapsed after autologous stem cell transplantation, and there was variation in brentuximab vedotin exposure. Comments on this clone: Its antigen is not known.

The CDR3 covers 17 residues. Germline trimming cut 2 bases from V and 3 bases from J; bases unmatched to any gene: 10. Repertoires were generated with immunoSEQ multiplex PCR, while TCRdb's copy carries only in-frame clones and drops some. The sample carries tens of thousands of clones, approximately 90% recorded once. The V gene is TRBV23-1, the J gene TRBJ1-5, with 7 bases lining up with TRBD1. TRBV23-1 is an ORF for which the function is uncertain. The TCR was taken from a human donor with classical Hodgkin lymphoma. The sequences come from peripheral blood mononuclear cells (PBMCs), collected before the fourth cycle of nivolumab. The CDR3 nucleotides are TGCGCCAGCAGTCAACAAAAGGGACAGCGCCCCAATCAGCCCCAGCATTTT. Translation: CASSQQKGQRPNQPQHF.